Shown below are 12 T cell receptor beta chains from a single sample sequenced in a study of blood T cell repertoires in COVID-19. Sequencing was performed with immunoSEQ multiplex PCR; in TCRdb, only in-frame clones are kept and a portion is missing. The table has approximately 280,000 clones, approximately 90% seen once. The source material was peripheral blood. These receptors all stem from a man aged 40-50 years with acute or convalescent COVID-19.

This chain uses TRBV2 with TRBJ2-3, with TRBD2 matching 9 bases. The CDR3 covers 15 residues. Trimming cost V 5 bases and J 4 bases; bases outside gene matches: 7. Germline CDR1 is SNHLY and CDR2 is FYNNEI. The CDR3 here is CASSLLAGGPDTQYF. The CDR3 DNA reads TGTGCCAGCAGTCTCCTGGCGGGGGGGCCAGATACGCAGTATTTT.

The J gene is TRBJ1-2, the V gene TRBV2; 7 nucleotides align to TRBD1. The J segment lost 7 bases and the V segment lost 5 bases, leaving 7 bases of the junction unmatched. Germline CDR1 reads SNHLY; CDR2 reads FYNNEI. This CDR3 region has 13 residues. CDR3 region: CASSPDRVGGYTF. The CDR3 DNA sequence: TGTGCCAGCAGTCCCGACAGGGTTGGTGGCTACACCTTC. Drawing the rest from reference TRBV2 and TRBJ1-2, the complete variable domain is EPEVTQTPSHQVTQMGQEVILRCVPISNHLYFYWYRQILGQKVEFLVSFYNNEISEKSEIFDDQFSVERPDGSNFTLKIRSTKLEDSAMYFCASSPDRVGGYTFGSGTRLTVV.

This clone was observed at least ten times. The chain joins TRBV11-2 to TRBJ1-4; 8 positions match TRBD1. V was clipped by 2 bases and J by 8 bases; unmatched bases: 16. Germline V CDR1 and CDR2: SGHAT, FQNNGV. The CDR3 length is 18 residues. The DNA for the CDR3 is TGTGCCAGCAGCTTAATGGCGGGTAGGGAACAGGGGGAGGAAAAACTGTTTTTT. It translates to CASSLMAGREQGEEKLFF.

V and J are TRBV5-1 and TRBJ1-2, with D maybe TRBD1 (6 bases). This CDR3 comprises 14 residues. Trimming cost V 3 bases and J 0 bases, with 9 bases left between them. Per the germline V gene, CDR1 is SGHRS and CDR2 is YFSETQ. The CDR3 region has the DNA TGCGCCAGCAGCTGGGGGCCCGCTAACTATGGCTACACCTTC. It encodes CASSWGPANYGYTF.

This clone has more than one count but fewer than ten. This sequence joins TRBV5-4 and TRBJ1-2; D uncertain. Germline assignment: CDR1 SGHNT and CDR2 YYREEE (reference sequence). Trimming left V 0 bases short and J 8 bases short, with 20 bases between. The CDR3 extends over 16 amino acids. In DNA, the CDR3 is TGTGCCAGCAGCTTGGCCAATCCAACTCGGGGAAGGGGCTACACCTTC. Its translation is CASSLANPTRGRGYTF.

This clone has a handful of counts. This CDR3 reads CFQGARAAFF. CDR3 bases: TGCTTCCAGGGGGCGCGGGCAGCTTTCTTT. The rearrangement joins TRBV29-1 to TRBJ1-1; 8 bases line up with TRBD1. CDR3 length: 10 residues. The V gene's germline CDR1 is SQVTM and CDR2 ANQGSEA.

The gene calls are TRBV24-1 and TRBJ2-5, with TRBD1 matching 11 bases. The CDR3 runs 16 residues. The germline V gene encodes CDR1 KGHDR and CDR2 SFDVKD. V was clipped by 5 bases and J by 4 bases; unmatched bases: 8. The CDR3 sequence: CATSARDRGLGETQYF. The CDR3 nucleotides read TGTGCCACCAGTGCCCGGGACAGGGGGTTAGGAGAGACCCAGTACTTC.

The V call is TRBV6-6, the J call TRBJ1-4; maybe TRBD1 (5 bases). The CDR3 length is 17 residues. Germline V lookup: CDR1 MNHNY, CDR2 SVGAGI (reference sequence). Trimming stripped 8 bases from V and 0 bases from J, with 19 bases between. The CDR3 nucleotides read TGTGCCAGCGGTCGGGGAGGGGTAAGGACAACTAATGAAAAACTGTTTTTT. It codes for CASGRGGVRTTNEKLFF.

The rearrangement links TRBV29-1 to TRBJ1-2; possibly TRBD1 for D (6 bases). The V end was cut by 1 base, the J end by 6 bases, with 15 bases between. CDR3 length: 14 amino acids. Germline loops: CDR1 SQVTM, CDR2 ANQGSEA. This CDR3 is CSVEAPDRNNGYTF. The CDR3 region has the DNA TGCAGCGTTGAAGCTCCCGACAGGAACAATGGCTACACCTTC.

The chain is built from TRBV9 and TRBJ1-4; no reliable D call. V lost 3 bases, J lost 2 bases, and 11 bases lay in between. This CDR3 has 15 residues. Per the germline V gene, CDR1 is SGDLS and CDR2 is YYNGEE. CDR3 DNA: TGTGCCAGCAGCGCGGGAGGGAGGACTAATGAAAAACTGTTTTTT. Its translation is CASSAGGRTNEKLFF.

This chain joins TRBV28 and TRBJ1-1; the match to TRBD1 covers 11 bases. Germline trimming cut 4 bases from V and 3 bases from J; bases unmatched to any gene: 1. This CDR3 spans 14 amino acids. Looked up from germline, CDR1 is MDHEN and CDR2 is SYDVKM. The CDR3 bases are TGTGCCAGCAGTTCGGGACAGGGGGACACTGAAGCTTTCTTT. Translated, it gives CASSSGQGDTEAFF. Full variable domain (remainder filled in from reference TRBV28 and TRBJ1-1): DVKVTQSSRYLVKRTGEKVFLECVQDMDHENMFWYRQDPGLGLRLIYFSYDVKMKEKGDIPEGYSVSREKKERFSLILESASTNQTSMYLCASSSGQGDTEAFFGQGTRLTVV.

The genes are TRBV5-1 and TRBJ1-6; 11 bases map to TRBD1. CDR3 size: 16 residues. Trimming at V came to 3 bases and at J to 5 bases, leaving 4 bases not matched to a gene. The V gene's germline CDR1 is SGHRS and CDR2 YFSETQ. The CDR3 DNA is TGCGCCAGCAGCTCGGGACAGGGGGATAATAATTCACCCCTCCACTTT. It yields the protein CASSSGQGDNNSPLHF. The full variable domain, with the rest looked up from reference TRBV5-1 and TRBJ1-6, is KAGVTQTPRYLIKTRGQQVTLSCSPISGHRSVSWYQQTPGQGLQFLFEYFSETQRNKGNFPGRFSGRQFSNSRSEMNVSTLELGDSALYLCASSSGQGDNNSPLHFGNGTRLTVT.